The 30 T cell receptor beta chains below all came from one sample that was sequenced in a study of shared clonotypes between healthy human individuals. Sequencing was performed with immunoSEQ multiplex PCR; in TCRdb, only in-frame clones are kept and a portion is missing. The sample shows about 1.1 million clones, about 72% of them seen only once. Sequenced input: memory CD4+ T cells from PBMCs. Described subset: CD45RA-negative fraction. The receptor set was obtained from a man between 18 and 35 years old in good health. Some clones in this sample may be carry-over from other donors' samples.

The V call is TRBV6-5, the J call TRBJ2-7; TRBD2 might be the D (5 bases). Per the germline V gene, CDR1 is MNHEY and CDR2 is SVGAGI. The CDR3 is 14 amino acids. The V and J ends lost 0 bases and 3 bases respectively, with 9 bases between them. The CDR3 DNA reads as TGTGCCAGCAGTTACTCCCTGGGGAGCTACGAGCAGTACTTC. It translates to CASSYSLGSYEQYF.

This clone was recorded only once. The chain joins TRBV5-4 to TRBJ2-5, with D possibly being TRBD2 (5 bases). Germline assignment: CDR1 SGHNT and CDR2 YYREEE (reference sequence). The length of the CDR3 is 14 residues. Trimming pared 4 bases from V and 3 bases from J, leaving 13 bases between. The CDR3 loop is CASSPKRAEETQYF. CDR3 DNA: TGTGCCAGCAGCCCAAAGAGGGCGGAAGAGACCCAGTACTTC.

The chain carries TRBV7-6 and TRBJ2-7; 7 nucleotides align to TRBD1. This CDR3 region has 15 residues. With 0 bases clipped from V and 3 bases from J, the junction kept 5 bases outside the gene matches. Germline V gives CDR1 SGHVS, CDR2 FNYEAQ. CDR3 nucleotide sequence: TGTGCCAGCAGCTTAGCGGGACAGCCTTTCTACGAGCAGTACTTC. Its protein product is CASSLAGQPFYEQYF. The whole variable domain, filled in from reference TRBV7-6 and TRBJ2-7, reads GAGVSQSPRYKVTKRGQDVALRCDPISGHVSLYWYRQALGQGPEFLTYFNYEAQQDKSGLPNDRFSAERPEGSISTLTIQRTEQRDSAMYRCASSLAGQPFYEQYFGPGTRLTVT.

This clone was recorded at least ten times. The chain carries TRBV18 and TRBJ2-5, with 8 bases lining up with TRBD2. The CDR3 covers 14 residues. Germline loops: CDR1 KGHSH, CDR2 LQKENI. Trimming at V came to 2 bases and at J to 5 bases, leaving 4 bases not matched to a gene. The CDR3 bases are TGTGCCAGCTCACCATCCCAGCGGGGGGAGACCCAGTACTTC. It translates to CASSPSQRGETQYF.

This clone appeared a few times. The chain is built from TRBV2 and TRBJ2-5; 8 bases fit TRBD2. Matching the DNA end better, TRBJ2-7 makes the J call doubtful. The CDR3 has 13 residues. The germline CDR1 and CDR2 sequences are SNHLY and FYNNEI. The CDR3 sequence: CASSAGGAYEQYF. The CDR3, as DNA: TGTGCCAGCAGTGCGGGAGGGGCCTACGAGCAGTACTTC.

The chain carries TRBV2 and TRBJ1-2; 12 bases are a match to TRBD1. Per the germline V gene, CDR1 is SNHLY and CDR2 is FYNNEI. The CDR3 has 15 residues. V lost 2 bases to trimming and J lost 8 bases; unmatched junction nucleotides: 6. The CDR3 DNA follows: TGTGCCAGCAGTGAAATAATGGGACAGGGGGCCGGCTACACCTTC. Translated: CASSEIMGQGAGYTF. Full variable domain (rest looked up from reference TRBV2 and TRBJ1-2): EPEVTQTPSHQVTQMGQEVILRCVPISNHLYFYWYRQILGQKVEFLVSFYNNEISEKSEIFDDQFSVERPDGSNFTLKIRSTKLEDSAMYFCASSEIMGQGAGYTFGSGTRLTVV.

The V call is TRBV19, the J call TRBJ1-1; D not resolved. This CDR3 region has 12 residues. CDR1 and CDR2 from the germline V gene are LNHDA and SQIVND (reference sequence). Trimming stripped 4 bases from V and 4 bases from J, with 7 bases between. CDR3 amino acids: CASSKDGTEAFF. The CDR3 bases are TGTGCCAGTAGTAAAGACGGCACTGAAGCTTTCTTT.

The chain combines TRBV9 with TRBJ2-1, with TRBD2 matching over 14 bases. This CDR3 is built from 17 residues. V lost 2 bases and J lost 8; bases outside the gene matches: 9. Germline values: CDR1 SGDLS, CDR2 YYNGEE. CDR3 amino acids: CASSVGAGTSGGDEQFF. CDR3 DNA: TGTGCCAGCAGCGTCGGAGCAGGGACTAGCGGGGGAGATGAGCAGTTCTTC.

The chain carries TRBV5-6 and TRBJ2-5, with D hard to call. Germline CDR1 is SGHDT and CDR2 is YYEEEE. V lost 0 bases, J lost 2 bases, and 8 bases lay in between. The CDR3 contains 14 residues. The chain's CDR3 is CASSLVSGQETQYF. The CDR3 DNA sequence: TGTGCCAGCAGCTTGGTGTCCGGACAAGAGACCCAGTACTTC.

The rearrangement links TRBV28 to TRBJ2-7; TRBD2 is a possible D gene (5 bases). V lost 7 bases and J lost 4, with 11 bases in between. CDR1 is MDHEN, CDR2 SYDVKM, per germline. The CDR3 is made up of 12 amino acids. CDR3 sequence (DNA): TGTGCCAGCACCCAACCGGGGTACGAGCAGTACTTC. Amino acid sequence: CASTQPGYEQYF.

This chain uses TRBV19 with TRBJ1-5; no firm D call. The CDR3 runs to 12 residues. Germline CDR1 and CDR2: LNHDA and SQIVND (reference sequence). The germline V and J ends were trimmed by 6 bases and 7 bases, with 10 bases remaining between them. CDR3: CASSLHRQPQHF. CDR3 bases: TGTGCCAGTAGCTTACATCGACAGCCCCAGCATTTT.

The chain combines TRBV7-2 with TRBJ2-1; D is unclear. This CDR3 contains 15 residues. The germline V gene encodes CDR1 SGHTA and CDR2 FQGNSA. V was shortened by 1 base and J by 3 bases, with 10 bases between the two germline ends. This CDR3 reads CASSLDQLGYNEQFF. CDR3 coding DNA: TGTGCCAGCAGCTTAGACCAGTTGGGCTACAATGAGCAGTTCTTC.

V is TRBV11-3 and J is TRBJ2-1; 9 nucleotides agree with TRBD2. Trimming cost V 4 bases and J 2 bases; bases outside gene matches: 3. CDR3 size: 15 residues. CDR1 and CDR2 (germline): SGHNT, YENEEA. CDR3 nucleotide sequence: TGTGCCAGCAGCTCGGTAGCGGGAGCCTACAATGAGCAGTTCTTC. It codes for CASSSVAGAYNEQFF.

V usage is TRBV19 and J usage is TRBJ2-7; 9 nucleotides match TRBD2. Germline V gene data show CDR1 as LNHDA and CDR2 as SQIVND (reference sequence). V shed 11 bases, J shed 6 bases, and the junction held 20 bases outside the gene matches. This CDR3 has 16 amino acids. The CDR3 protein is CARAHLREGRFAEQYF. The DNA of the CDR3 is TGTGCCCGGGCCCACTTGCGGGAGGGCCGATTCGCCGAGCAGTACTTC.

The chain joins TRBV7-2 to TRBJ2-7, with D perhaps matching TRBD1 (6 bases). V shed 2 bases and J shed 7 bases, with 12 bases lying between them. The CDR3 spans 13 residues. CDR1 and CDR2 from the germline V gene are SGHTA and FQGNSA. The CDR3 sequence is CASSLLGQLEQYF. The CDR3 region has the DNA TGTGCCAGCAGCTTACTCGGACAGCTAGAGCAGTACTTC.

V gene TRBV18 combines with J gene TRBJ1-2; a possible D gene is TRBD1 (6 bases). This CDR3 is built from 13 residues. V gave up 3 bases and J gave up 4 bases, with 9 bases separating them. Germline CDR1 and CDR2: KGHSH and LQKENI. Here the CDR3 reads CASSPDSGYGYTF. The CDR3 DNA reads TGTGCCAGCTCACCGGACAGTGGCTATGGCTACACCTTC.

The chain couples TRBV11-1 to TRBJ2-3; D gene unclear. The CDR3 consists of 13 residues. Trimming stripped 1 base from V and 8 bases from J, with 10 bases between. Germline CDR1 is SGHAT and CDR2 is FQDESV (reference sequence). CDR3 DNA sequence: TGTGCCAGCAGCTTAGAGTCCAGACCTACGCAGTATTTT. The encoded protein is CASSLESRPTQYF.

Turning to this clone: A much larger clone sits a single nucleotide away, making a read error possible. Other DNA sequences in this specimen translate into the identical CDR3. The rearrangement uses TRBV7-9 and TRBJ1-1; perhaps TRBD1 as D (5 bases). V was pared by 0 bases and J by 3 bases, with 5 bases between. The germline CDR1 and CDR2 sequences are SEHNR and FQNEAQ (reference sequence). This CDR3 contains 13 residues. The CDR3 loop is CASSLAGDTEAFF. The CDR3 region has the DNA TGTGCCAGCAGCTTAGCAGGGGACACTGAAGCTTTCTTT.

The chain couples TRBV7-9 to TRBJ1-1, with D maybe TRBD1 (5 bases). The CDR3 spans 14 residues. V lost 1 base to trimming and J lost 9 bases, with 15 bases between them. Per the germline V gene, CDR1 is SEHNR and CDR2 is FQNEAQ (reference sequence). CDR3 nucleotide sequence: TGTGCCAGCAGCTTAGGGGGAGGGACTTGGAAAGCTTTCTTT. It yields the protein CASSLGGGTWKAFF.

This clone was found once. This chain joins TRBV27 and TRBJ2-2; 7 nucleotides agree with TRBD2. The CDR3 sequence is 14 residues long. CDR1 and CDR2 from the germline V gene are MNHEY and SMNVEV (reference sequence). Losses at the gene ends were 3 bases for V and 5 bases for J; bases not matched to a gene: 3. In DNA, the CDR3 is TGTGCCAGCAGTTTTAGTAGCGGGACCGGGGAGCTGTTTTTT. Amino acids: CASSFSSGTGELFF.

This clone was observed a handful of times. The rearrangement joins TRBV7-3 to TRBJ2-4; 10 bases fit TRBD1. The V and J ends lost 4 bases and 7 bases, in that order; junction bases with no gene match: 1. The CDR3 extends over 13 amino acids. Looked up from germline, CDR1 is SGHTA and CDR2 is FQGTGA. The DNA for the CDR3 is TGTGCCAGCAGCTGGACAGGGGGGAACATTCAGTACTTC. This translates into CASSWTGGNIQYF.

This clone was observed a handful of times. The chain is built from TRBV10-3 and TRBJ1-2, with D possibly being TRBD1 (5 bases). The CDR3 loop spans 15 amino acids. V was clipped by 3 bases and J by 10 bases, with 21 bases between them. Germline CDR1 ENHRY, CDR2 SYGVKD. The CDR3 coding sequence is TGTGCCATCAGTGACGGACAAGCCCAGCATTTCGTCTACACCTTC. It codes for CAISDGQAQHFVYTF.

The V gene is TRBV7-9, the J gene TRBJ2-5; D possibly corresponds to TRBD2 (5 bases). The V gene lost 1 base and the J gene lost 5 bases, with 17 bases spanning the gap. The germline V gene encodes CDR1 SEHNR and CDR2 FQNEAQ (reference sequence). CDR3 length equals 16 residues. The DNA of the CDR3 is TGTGCCAGCAGCTTAGTAACAGCGGACTGGCGGGAGACCCAGTACTTC. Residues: CASSLVTADWRETQYF. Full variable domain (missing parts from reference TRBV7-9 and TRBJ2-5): DTGVSQNPRHKITKRGQNVTFRCDPISEHNRLYWYRQTLGQGPEFLTYFQNEAQLEKSRLLSDRFSAERPKGSFSTLEIQRTEQGDSAMYLCASSLVTADWRETQYFGPGTRLLVL.

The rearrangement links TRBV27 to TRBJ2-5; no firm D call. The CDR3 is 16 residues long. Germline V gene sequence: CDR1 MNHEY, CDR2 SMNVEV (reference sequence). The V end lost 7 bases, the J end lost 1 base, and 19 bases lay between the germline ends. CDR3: CASTRIGSARQETQYF. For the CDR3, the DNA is TGTGCCAGCACCCGTATCGGATCGGCCCGCCAAGAGACCCAGTACTTC.

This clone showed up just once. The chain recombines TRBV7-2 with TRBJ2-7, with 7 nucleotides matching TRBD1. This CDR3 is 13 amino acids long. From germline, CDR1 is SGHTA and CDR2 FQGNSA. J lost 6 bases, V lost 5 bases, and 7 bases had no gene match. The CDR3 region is CASSRQGSGEQYF. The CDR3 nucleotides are TGTGCCAGCAGCCGACAGGGCTCGGGCGAGCAGTACTTC. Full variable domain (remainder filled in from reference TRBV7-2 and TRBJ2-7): GAGVSQSPSNKVTEKGKDVELRCDPISGHTALYWYRQSLGQGLEFLIYFQGNSAPDKSGLPSDRFSAERTGGSVSTLTIQRTQQEDSAVYLCASSRQGSGEQYFGPGTRLTVT.

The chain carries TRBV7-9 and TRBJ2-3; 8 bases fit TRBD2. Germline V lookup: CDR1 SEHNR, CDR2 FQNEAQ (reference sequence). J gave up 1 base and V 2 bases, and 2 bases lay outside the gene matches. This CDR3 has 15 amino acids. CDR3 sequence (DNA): TGTGCCAGCAGCTTAACGGGAGGGGGCACAGATACGCAGTATTTT. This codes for CASSLTGGGTDTQYF.

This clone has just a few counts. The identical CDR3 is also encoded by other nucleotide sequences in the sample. CDR3 in DNA: TGTGCCAGCAGCTTAGAAACAGGGGGCAACACTGAAGCTTTCTTT. This codes for CASSLETGGNTEAFF. The chain combines TRBV7-9 with TRBJ1-1; TRBD1 agrees at 9 bases. The CDR3 runs to 15 residues. Germline loops: CDR1 SEHNR, CDR2 FQNEAQ (reference sequence). Losses at the gene ends were 1 base for V and 2 bases for J; bases not matched to a gene: 2.

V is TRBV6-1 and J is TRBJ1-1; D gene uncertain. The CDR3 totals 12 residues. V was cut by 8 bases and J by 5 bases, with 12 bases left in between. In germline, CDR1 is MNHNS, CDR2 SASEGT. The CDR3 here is CASRRGGTEAFF. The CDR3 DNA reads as TGTGCCAGCCGTCGGGGTGGTACTGAAGCTTTCTTT.

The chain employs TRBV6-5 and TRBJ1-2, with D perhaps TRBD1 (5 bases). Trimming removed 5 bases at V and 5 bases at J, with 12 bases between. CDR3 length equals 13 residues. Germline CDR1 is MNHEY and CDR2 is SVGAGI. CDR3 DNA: TGTGCCAGCAGTGCCAGGGAAGGGTATGGCTACACCTTC. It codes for CASSAREGYGYTF.

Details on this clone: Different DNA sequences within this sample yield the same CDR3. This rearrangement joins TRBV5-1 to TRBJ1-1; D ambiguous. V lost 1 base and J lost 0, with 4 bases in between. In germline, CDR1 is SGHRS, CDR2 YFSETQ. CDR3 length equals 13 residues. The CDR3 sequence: CASSLFMNTEAFF. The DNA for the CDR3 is TGCGCCAGCAGCTTGTTCATGAACACTGAAGCTTTCTTT.